This passage covers 29 T cell receptor beta chains from one sample sequenced in a study of beta chain features in type 1 diabetes. Whole-study findings and limits: Patients with Type 1 diabetes showed moderately but significantly shorter TCRB CDR3s in all four CD4+ subsets.

Expressed TCRB transcripts were sequenced because the isolated RNA had all been reverse transcribed beforehand. Clones were read by immunoSEQ multiplex PCR, and TCRdb kept only the in-frame ones, dropping some. The sample gives hundreds of thousands of clones, 9.5% to 13% of which show up once; around 0.017% is in the top ten. Their specific antigens are unknown. The sample consisted of naive CD4+ T cells from blood. Every receptor here comes from a man between 25 and 39 years old with type 1 diabetes.

The chain couples TRBV2 to TRBJ2-7; TRBD2 might be the D (6 bases). CDR1 and CDR2 (germline): SNHLY, FYNNEI. CDR3 length: 13 amino acids. The germline V and J ends were trimmed by 10 bases and 1 base, with 14 bases remaining between them. The CDR3 DNA reads TGTGCCATAGGACTGGGGGGATCCTACGAGCAGTACTTC. This translates into CAIGLGGSYEQYF.

This clone was found a few times. CDR3 DNA: TGTGCCAGCAGTGTCGAGGGCACGAGCTCTGGGGCCAACGTCCTGACTTTC. The encoded protein is CASSVEGTSSGANVLTF. The chain has TRBV27 and TRBJ2-6, with TRBD2 as a possible D gene (5 bases). The V end was cut by 5 bases, the J end by 0 bases, with 14 bases between. CDR1 and CDR2 from the germline V gene are MNHEY and SMNVEV (reference sequence). The CDR3 extends over 17 amino acids.

This clone was observed a handful of times. The CDR3 sequence: CASSRGTDTQYF. The CDR3 nucleotides read TGTGCCAGCAGTAGGGGTACAGATACGCAGTATTTT. The chain couples TRBV6-5 to TRBJ2-3; the D gene is possibly TRBD1 (5 bases). The CDR3 loop spans 12 amino acids. The germline V and J ends were trimmed by 5 bases and 3 bases, with 6 bases remaining between them. Germline CDR1 reads MNHEY; CDR2 reads SVGAGI.

Only a few counts were recorded for this clone. V is TRBV4-2 and J is TRBJ1-1; TRBD1 is a possible D gene (6 bases). Germline CDR1 and CDR2: LGHNA and YNFKEQ. This CDR3 is built from 15 residues. Between the trimmed V and J ends, which lost 0 bases and 1 base, there was a span of 9 bases. CDR3 amino acids: CASSQERGRNTEAFF. CDR3 in DNA: TGTGCCAGCAGCCAAGAAAGGGGGAGGAACACTGAAGCTTTCTTT.

This clone was seen a handful of times. The chain links TRBV6-5 to TRBJ1-6, with a tentative D call TRBD1 (5 bases). The CDR3 is made up of 13 amino acids. The germline V gene encodes CDR1 MNHEY and CDR2 SVGAGI. The ends were cut back, 2 bases at V and 10 bases at J, with 9 bases in the middle. This CDR3 is CASSYDRASPLHF. The CDR3 bases are TGTGCCAGCAGTTACGACAGAGCCTCACCCCTCCACTTT.

This clone was detected only a few times. The rearrangement joins TRBV19 to TRBJ1-1; 8 positions agree with TRBD1. Germline V gene sequence: CDR1 LNHDA, CDR2 SQIVND (reference sequence). This CDR3 region has 15 residues. The V and J ends lost 5 bases and 2 bases, in that order; junction bases with no gene match: 7. The CDR3 region has the DNA TGTGCCAGTAGTGTAACAGGACAGGGAAACACTGAAGCTTTCTTT. It yields the protein CASSVTGQGNTEAFF.

This sequence joins TRBV10-1 and TRBJ2-5; D gene uncertain. CDR3 length: 15 residues. Germline lookup yields CDR1 WNHNN and CDR2 SYGVQD (reference sequence). The V end was cut by 0 bases, the J end by 1 base, with 9 bases between. CDR3 region: CASSESTEIQETQYF. The CDR3 nucleotides are TGCGCCAGCAGTGAGTCCACAGAGATCCAAGAGACCCAGTACTTC.

The chain couples TRBV7-3 to TRBJ2-5; the D gene is possibly TRBD2 (6 bases). CDR1 is SGHTA, CDR2 FQGTGA, per germline. V was shortened by 3 bases and J by 5 bases, with 22 bases between the two germline ends. The CDR3 consists of 17 residues. The CDR3 sequence: CASSFLPGTPEGETQYF. Here the CDR3 DNA reads TGTGCCAGCAGCTTCCTCCCGGGGACTCCAGAGGGGGAGACCCAGTACTTC.

A few counts support this clone. Other nucleotide sequences in the sample specify the same CDR3. The chain links TRBV30 to TRBJ1-5; TRBD1 might be the D (6 bases). In germline, CDR1 is GTSNPN, CDR2 SVGIG (reference sequence). The CDR3 loop spans 13 amino acids. Between the trimmed V and J ends, which lost 0 bases and 4 bases, there was a span of 7 bases. CDR3 sequence (DNA): TGTGCCTGGAGTGTAGGGGGAAATCAGCCCCAGCATTTT. Translated, it gives CAWSVGGNQPQHF. Full variable domain (remainder filled in from reference TRBV30 and TRBJ1-5): SQTIHQWPATLVQPVGSPLSLECTVEGTSNPNLYWYRQAAGRGLQLLFYSVGIGQISSEVPQNLSASRPQDRQFILSSKKLLLSDSGFYLCAWSVGGNQPQHFGDGTRLSIL.

This chain joins TRBV6-4 and TRBJ2-1; D perhaps matches TRBD2 (5 bases). Germline CDR1 reads MRHNA; CDR2 reads SNTAGT. Trimming removed 2 bases at V and 14 bases at J, with 19 bases between. The CDR3 has 14 amino acids. The CDR3 here is CASSDTFGSEVEFF. The CDR3 DNA sequence: TGTGCCAGCAGTGACACCTTTGGGAGTGAGGTGGAGTTCTTC.

In its sample, this clone was seen a few times. The CDR3 sequence is CASSYSGGAEDEQFF. CDR3 bases: TGTGCCAGCAGCTATAGCGGGGGGGCCGAGGATGAGCAGTTCTTC. The rearrangement links TRBV7-2 to TRBJ2-1; 11 bases map to TRBD2. The ends lost 4 bases at V and 8 bases at J; junction bases unmatched: 7. Looked up from germline, CDR1 is SGHTA and CDR2 is FQGNSA. The CDR3 is made up of 15 amino acids.

This clone was recorded a few times. The chain recombines TRBV11-2 with TRBJ1-1; TRBD1 is a possible D gene (5 bases). Germline loops: CDR1 SGHAT, CDR2 FQNNGV. Trimming took 1 base from V and 1 from J, leaving 10 bases between them. The CDR3 totals 15 residues. Written as DNA, the CDR3 is TGTGCCAGCAGCTTAGGAGATACAGGGAACACTGAAGCTTTCTTT. Translated, it gives CASSLGDTGNTEAFF.

CDR3 in DNA: TGTGCCAGCAGCGTAGGACAGCGCTCCTACAATGAGCAGTTCTTC. It is translated as CASSVGQRSYNEQFF. The chain uses TRBV9 and TRBJ2-1, with TRBD1 as a possible D gene (5 bases). CDR1 is SGDLS and CDR2 is YYNGEE in the germline V gene. The CDR3 loop spans 15 amino acids. V was shortened by 0 bases and J by 0 bases, with 7 bases between the two germline ends.

This clone was seen a few times. Other nucleotide sequences from this sample produce the same CDR3. The J gene is TRBJ1-5, the V gene TRBV2; possibly TRBD1 for D (5 bases). The V and J ends lost 5 bases and 3 bases respectively, with 8 bases between them. CDR1 SNHLY and CDR2 FYNNEI come from the germline V gene. The CDR3 covers 13 residues. The CDR3 loop reads CASSRQPNQPQHF. CDR3 DNA: TGTGCCAGCAGTAGACAGCCCAATCAGCCCCAGCATTTT.

This clone was observed a handful of times. The chain couples TRBV30 to TRBJ1-2; TRBD1 might be the D (5 bases). The CDR3 has 12 residues. Deletions cut 3 bases from V and 4 bases from J, with 9 bases between. The germline V gene has CDR1 GTSNPN and CDR2 SVGIG (reference sequence). The CDR3 bases are TGTGCCTGGAGCGCAGGGCCCTATGGCTACACCTTC. This translates into CAWSAGPYGYTF.

The chain employs TRBV2 and TRBJ1-5, with 8 bases identical to TRBD1. V was pared by 8 bases and J by 7 bases, with 10 bases of the junction left unmatched. The length of the CDR3 is 14 residues. Looked up from germline, CDR1 is SNHLY and CDR2 is FYNNEI. CDR3 bases: TGTGCCAGCCAGGGACAGGCAGAAAGACAGCCCCAGCATTTT. This sequence encodes CASQGQAERQPQHF.

This clone was seen more than once but under ten times. The J gene is TRBJ2-2, the V gene TRBV5-1; TRBD2 might be the D (6 bases). Germline V gene lookup returns CDR1 SGHRS and CDR2 YFSETQ. The V gene lost 5 bases and the J gene lost 4 bases, with 12 bases spanning the gap. The CDR3 has 14 amino acids. CDR3 amino acids: CASRSGAGTGELFF. CDR3 sequence (DNA): TGCGCCAGCAGAAGCGGAGCGGGCACCGGGGAGCTGTTTTTT.

The table lists this clone with a few counts. The chain combines TRBV7-9 with TRBJ1-6; D gene uncertain. In germline, CDR1 is SEHNR, CDR2 FQNEAQ (reference sequence). The ends were cut back, 7 bases at V and 7 bases at J, with 14 bases in the middle. The CDR3 has 14 residues. The CDR3 DNA is TGTGCCAGCAATAGGGAGGTTGGAAATTCACCCCTCCACTTT. This translates into CASNREVGNSPLHF. The whole variable domain, filled in from reference TRBV7-9 and TRBJ1-6, reads DTGVSQNPRHKITKRGQNVTFRCDPISEHNRLYWYRQTLGQGPEFLTYFQNEAQLEKSRLLSDRFSAERPKGSFSTLEIQRTEQGDSAMYLCASNREVGNSPLHFGNGTRLTVT.

Note on this clone: One end of the junction varies from germline; a read error may be responsible. This sequence joins TRBV7-7 and TRBJ2-5; 8 nucleotides agree with TRBD2. CDR1 is SSHAT and CDR2 is FNYEAQ in the germline V gene (reference sequence). The CDR3 consists of 15 residues. CDR3 in DNA: TGTGCTAGCAGCTTGGGCGGGGGGCCATCGGAGACCCAGTACTTC. Its translation: CASSLGGGPSETQYF.

The genes are TRBV2 and TRBJ2-2, with 8 bases aligning to TRBD1. Germline CDR1 is SNHLY and CDR2 is FYNNEI. CDR3 length: 15 amino acids. V was clipped by 4 bases and J by 7 bases; unmatched bases: 8. The CDR3 sequence: CASSADREDRGELFF. The CDR3 nucleotides are TGTGCCAGCAGTGCGGACAGGGAGGATCGCGGGGAGCTGTTTTTT.

The CDR3 sequence is CASHSATNEKLFF. As DNA, the CDR3 is TGTGCCAGCCACAGTGCAACTAATGAAAAACTGTTTTTT. The chain joins TRBV28 to TRBJ1-4; D unclear. V was cut by 8 bases and J by 0 bases, with 7 bases left in between. This CDR3 comprises 13 residues. Germline-derived CDR1 and CDR2 are MDHEN and SYDVKM.

The chain employs TRBV5-6 and TRBJ2-2; D remains ambiguous. Trimming stripped 0 bases from V and 7 bases from J, with 7 bases between. Germline V CDR1 and CDR2: SGHDT, YYEEEE. This CDR3 is built from 13 residues. The CDR3 loop reads CASSLDRFGELFF. CDR3 nucleotides: TGTGCCAGCAGCTTGGATCGGTTCGGGGAGCTGTTTTTT.

This clone was recorded a few times. The chain couples TRBV18 to TRBJ2-7; 10 bases agree with TRBD1. Germline V gene lookup returns CDR1 KGHSH and CDR2 LQKENI. The V segment lost 3 bases and the J segment 6 bases; nucleotides outside the gene matches: 2. This CDR3 has 13 residues. The CDR3, as DNA: TGTGCCAGCTCACCGACAGGGGGCTTCGAGCAGTACTTC. Protein: CASSPTGGFEQYF.

The rearrangement links TRBV7-3 to TRBJ2-1, with D possibly being TRBD1 (6 bases). The CDR3 has 15 residues. Germline V gene sequence: CDR1 SGHTA, CDR2 FQGTGA. Deletions cut 5 bases from V and 8 bases from J, with 19 bases between. CDR3 sequence: CASSPTGTPVDEQFF. CDR3 DNA sequence: TGTGCCAGCAGCCCGACCGGGACACCCGTGGATGAGCAGTTCTTC.

This clone was picked up a small number of times. The chain combines TRBV7-9 with TRBJ2-5; 10 bases agree with TRBD1. The CDR3 is 15 amino acids. After removal of 4 bases from V and 5 bases from J, the junction contained 7 bases not matched to a gene. Germline-derived CDR1 and CDR2 are SEHNR and FQNEAQ (reference sequence). The CDR3 sequence: CASSSGTGEGETQYF. Here the CDR3 DNA reads TGTGCCAGCAGCTCTGGGACAGGGGAAGGGGAGACCCAGTACTTC.

This clone turned up a few times. The chain employs TRBV12-5 and TRBJ1-2, with D uncertain. CDR1 is LGHNT and CDR2 is FRNRAP in the germline V gene. The CDR3 covers 13 residues. The V gene lost 0 bases and the J gene lost 5 bases, with 7 bases spanning the gap. The CDR3 nucleotides read TGTGCTAGTGGTTTGGTGAGCGGGTATGGCTACACCTTC. Amino acids: CASGLVSGYGYTF.

This clone was observed a few times. In nucleotides, the CDR3 is TGTGCCAGCAGTTTTCCGGGACAGAGTCACATTCAGTACTTC. Translated, it gives CASSFPGQSHIQYF. This sequence joins TRBV28 and TRBJ2-4; 7 bases map to TRBD1. V lost 3 bases to trimming and J lost 8 bases; unmatched junction nucleotides: 7. This CDR3 spans 14 amino acids. The germline V gene encodes CDR1 MDHEN and CDR2 SYDVKM.

The chain combines TRBV5-6 with TRBJ1-1, with D tentatively TRBD1 (6 bases). The length of the CDR3 is 16 residues. From germline, CDR1 is SGHDT and CDR2 YYEEEE. V was trimmed by 4 bases and J by 0 bases, leaving 16 bases between them. This chain's CDR3 is CASSAWGTLLNTEAFF. The CDR3 DNA reads as TGTGCCAGCAGCGCCTGGGGGACACTTCTGAACACTGAAGCTTTCTTT. The full variable domain, rest sourced from reference TRBV5-6 and TRBJ1-1, is DAGVTQSPTHLIKTRGQQVTLRCSPKSGHDTVSWYQQALGQGPQFIFQYYEEEERQRGNFPDRFSGHQFPNYSSELNVNALLLGDSALYLCASSAWGTLLNTEAFFGQGTRLTVV.

This clone came up a few times. The chain is built from TRBV10-3 and TRBJ2-5, with TRBD2 matching over 7 bases. The CDR3 has 15 residues. With V trimmed by 2 bases and J by 1 base, 4 bases remained unmatched. Germline assignment: CDR1 ENHRY and CDR2 SYGVKD. CDR3 amino acids: CAISEGGRFQETQYF. The CDR3 nucleotides read TGTGCCATCAGTGAGGGCGGGAGATTCCAAGAGACCCAGTACTTC.